One sample yielded the 29 T cell receptor beta chains listed below, sequenced in a study of blood T cell repertoires in COVID-19. Profiling relied on immunoSEQ multiplex PCR, and the TCRdb table lists in-frame clones only, not all of them. Here the sample spans roughly 110,000 clones, around 81% being singletons. Sequenced input: peripheral blood. These receptor sequences come from a human donor in a cohort sampled during active COVID-19.

This clone was found once. V usage is TRBV14 and J usage is TRBJ2-3, with TRBD1 matching over 7 bases. CDR3 size: 14 residues. Losses at the gene ends were 8 bases for V and 6 bases for J; bases not matched to a gene: 11. Germline CDR1 reads SGHDN; CDR2 reads FVKESK. CDR3 in DNA: TGTGCCAGCTCCGCGACAGGGCCGGTCGATACGCAGTATTTT. Its translation is CASSATGPVDTQYF. The entire variable domain, with the rest obtained from reference TRBV14 and TRBJ2-3, is as follows: EAGVTQFPSHSVIEKGQTVTLRCDPISGHDNLYWYRRVMGKEIKFLLHFVKESKQDESGMPNNRFLAERTGGTYSTLKVQPAELEDSGVYFCASSATGPVDTQYFGPGTRLTVL.

The chain links TRBV19 to TRBJ1-5, with D possibly matching TRBD1 (6 bases). Germline loops: CDR1 LNHDA, CDR2 SQIVND (reference sequence). Trimming cost V 10 bases and J 7 bases, with 11 bases left between them. This CDR3 is built from 11 residues. The CDR3 DNA reads as TGTGCCACCGGACAGAACCAGCCCCAGCATTTT. Residues: CATGQNQPQHF.

The rearrangement uses TRBV5-1 and TRBJ2-7, with a weak D call TRBD2 (5 bases). This CDR3 is 15 amino acids long. Germline lookup yields CDR1 SGHRS and CDR2 YFSETQ. Deletions cut 1 base from V and 0 bases from J, with 11 bases between. The CDR3 here is CASSLSQDFSYEQYF. The CDR3 DNA reads as TGCGCCAGCAGCTTGAGTCAGGACTTCTCCTACGAGCAGTACTTC.

The V gene is TRBV6-2 or TRBV6-3, the J gene TRBJ2-1; no clear D. The ends were cut back, 2 bases at V and 9 bases at J, with 14 bases in the middle. The CDR3 spans 14 residues. Germline values: CDR1 MNHEY, CDR2 SVGEGT. CDR3 nucleotide sequence: TGTGCCAGCAGTTACCCTCTGGTGTCGAGTGAGCAGTTCTTC. Encoded protein: CASSYPLVSSEQFF.

The V and J genes are TRBV6-5 and TRBJ2-7; the match to TRBD2 covers 8 bases. V trimming: 8 bases; J trimming: 0 bases; junction bases outside the gene matches: 6. The CDR3 has 14 residues. Germline V gene data show CDR1 as MNHEY and CDR2 as SVGAGI. CDR3 amino acids: CASAGGHLSYEQYF. DNA of the CDR3: TGTGCCAGCGCGGGAGGACACCTCTCCTACGAGCAGTACTTC.

The chain employs TRBV2 and TRBJ1-4; 11 bases fit TRBD1. The CDR3 extends over 15 amino acids. The junction had 7 bases not matched to a gene; V was cut back by 6 bases and J by 7 bases. Germline V gene sequence: CDR1 SNHLY, CDR2 FYNNEI. CDR3 nucleotide sequence: TGTGCCAGCAGACAATCGGGACAGGGGGTTGAAAAACTGTTTTTT. Its translation: CASRQSGQGVEKLFF.

This clone showed up just once. The chain combines TRBV19 with TRBJ1-6; TRBD1 matches at 7 bases. Germline trimming cut 6 bases from V and 0 bases from J; bases unmatched to any gene: 23. The germline V gene encodes CDR1 LNHDA and CDR2 SQIVND (reference sequence). This CDR3 spans 22 amino acids. CDR3 region: CASSETYSGTAFLSSYNSPLHF. The CDR3, as DNA: TGTGCCAGTAGCGAGACCTATTCCGGGACAGCCTTCTTAAGCTCCTATAATTCACCCCTCCACTTT.

The rearrangement uses TRBV11-2 and TRBJ1-5; TRBD1 agrees at 7 bases. There are 14 residues in the CDR3. The V gene's germline CDR1 is SGHAT and CDR2 FQNNGV. J was trimmed by 6 bases and V by 6 bases; bases with no gene match: 8. The CDR3 region is CASSRDSGGQPQHF. CDR3 DNA: TGTGCCAGCAGTAGGGACAGCGGTGGTCAGCCCCAGCATTTT.

The sample holds one count of this clone. This chain joins TRBV7-2 and TRBJ2-1; 9 bases line up with TRBD1. Germline CDR1 reads SGHTA; CDR2 reads FQGNSA. CDR3 size: 15 residues. V lost 5 bases to trimming and J lost 6 bases; unmatched junction nucleotides: 8. This chain's CDR3 is CASSPGTGISNEQFF. The CDR3 nucleotides read TGTGCCAGCAGCCCCGGGACAGGGATTAGCAATGAGCAGTTCTTC.

V and J are TRBV19 and TRBJ1-2; the D gene is possibly TRBD1 (5 bases). Trimming stripped 9 bases from V and 1 base from J, with 24 bases between. The germline V gene encodes CDR1 LNHDA and CDR2 SQIVND (reference sequence). This CDR3 comprises 17 residues. CDR3 amino acids: CASTPKTQGPINYGYTF. In DNA, the CDR3 is TGTGCCAGCACCCCGAAGACCCAGGGCCCTATTAACTATGGCTACACCTTC. The whole variable domain, filled in from reference TRBV19 and TRBJ1-2, reads DGGITQSPKYLFRKEGQNVTLSCEQNLNHDAMYWYRQDPGQGLRLIYYSQIVNDFQKGDIAEGYSVSREKKESFPLTVTSAQKNPTAFYLCASTPKTQGPINYGYTFGSGTRLTVV.

This sequence joins TRBV12-3 or TRBV12-4 and TRBJ1-4, with TRBD1 as a possible D gene (5 bases). Trimming removed 5 bases at V and 13 bases at J, with 14 bases between. This CDR3 has 12 residues. CDR3 sequence reads: CASSMAGGLLFF. The CDR3 DNA follows: TGTGCCAGCAGTATGGCGGGGGGTCTACTGTTTTTT.

This clone was seen just once. This chain joins TRBV11-2 and TRBJ1-5, with a possible D match to TRBD1 (6 bases). Germline CDR1 is SGHAT and CDR2 is FQNNGV. This CDR3 region has 15 residues. Between the trimmed V and J ends, which lost 5 bases and 0 bases, there was a span of 11 bases. The DNA for the CDR3 is TGTGCCAGCAGCCGAACAGGGATTAGCAATCAGCCCCAGCATTTT. Residues: CASSRTGISNQPQHF. The whole variable domain, filled in from reference TRBV11-2 and TRBJ1-5, reads EAGVAQSPRYKIIEKRQSVAFWCNPISGHATLYWYQQILGQGPKLLIQFQNNGVVDDSQLPKDRFSAERLKGVDSTLKIQPAKLEDSAVYLCASSRTGISNQPQHFGDGTRLSIL.

This chain connects TRBV15 to TRBJ2-1; 9 bases are a match to TRBD2. CDR3 size: 17 residues. Losses at the gene ends were 3 bases for V and 5 bases for J; bases not matched to a gene: 11. Germline CDR1 and CDR2: LNHNV and YYDKDF (reference sequence). CDR3 protein: CATSSSLLAGMDNEQFF. The CDR3 DNA reads TGTGCCACCAGCAGCTCCCTCCTAGCGGGAATGGACAATGAGCAGTTCTTC.

V is TRBV9 and J is TRBJ2-1; 15 nucleotides match TRBD2. CDR3 length: 17 amino acids. V dropped 3 bases and J dropped 8; count of bases not matched to a gene: 9. The V gene's germline CDR1 is SGDLS and CDR2 YYNGEE. The CDR3 region has the DNA TGTGCCAGCAGCGGCGGGACTAGCGGGGGGACCCCCCATGAGCAGTTCTTC. The encoded protein is CASSGGTSGGTPHEQFF.

The chain joins TRBV19 to TRBJ1-2; tentatively, D is TRBD1 (6 bases). Trimming shortened V by 3 bases and J by 4 bases, and 18 bases separated the two germline ends. Germline-derived CDR1 and CDR2 are LNHDA and SQIVND (reference sequence). The CDR3 runs 16 residues. CDR3 bases: TGTGCCAGTAGTATGACTAGCAGCGGGGGGGCCTATGGCTACACCTTC. Protein sequence: CASSMTSSGGAYGYTF.

The chain carries TRBV13 and TRBJ2-2; perhaps TRBD1 as D (5 bases). Germline V gene sequence: CDR1 PRHDT, CDR2 FYEKMQ (reference sequence). The V end lost 2 bases, the J end lost 3 bases, and 10 bases lay between the germline ends. The CDR3 is 15 amino acids. The CDR3 spells CASSLSRVYTGELFF. The DNA of the CDR3 is TGTGCCAGCAGCTTAAGCAGGGTGTACACCGGGGAGCTGTTTTTT.

The chain employs TRBV6-2 or TRBV6-3 and TRBJ1-1, with D hard to call. This CDR3 has 13 amino acids. V lost 2 bases to trimming and J lost 1 base, with 5 bases between them. Germline CDR1 MNHEY, CDR2 SVGEGT. As DNA, the CDR3 is TGTGCCAGCAGTTACGACTCGAACACTGAAGCTTTCTTT. Translating gives CASSYDSNTEAFF.

The chain employs TRBV6-2 or TRBV6-3 and TRBJ1-4; D unresolved. V was trimmed by 5 bases and J by 8 bases, leaving 9 bases between them. Germline values: CDR1 MNHEY, CDR2 SVGEGT. This CDR3 comprises 12 residues. CDR3: CASSALREKLFF. The CDR3 DNA is TGTGCCAGCAGTGCCCTACGGGAAAAACTGTTTTTT.

In its sample, this clone was seen a few times. V is TRBV11-3 and J is TRBJ2-3; the D gene is possibly TRBD2 (5 bases). There are 17 residues in the CDR3. Trimming left V 4 bases short and J 3 bases short, with 20 bases between. Germline V lookup: CDR1 SGHNT, CDR2 YENEEA. CDR3 in amino acids: CASSSPLGRRRTDTQYF. In DNA, the CDR3 is TGTGCCAGCAGCTCCCCACTTGGGCGCCGGAGGACAGATACGCAGTATTTT.

The chain combines TRBV7-8 with TRBJ1-2, with 9 bases lining up with TRBD1. The germline V gene has CDR1 SGHVS and CDR2 FQNEAQ. V lost 5 bases and J lost 3; bases outside the gene matches: 4. This CDR3 is 14 amino acids long. The CDR3 DNA is TGTGCCAGCAGCCGGGACAGGGACGACTATGGCTACACCTTC. Its protein product is CASSRDRDDYGYTF. Filled out from reference TRBV7-8 and TRBJ1-2, the complete variable domain reads GAGVSQSPRYKVAKRGQDVALRCDPISGHVSLFWYQQALGQGPEFLTYFQNEAQLDKSGLPSDRFFAERPEGSVSTLKIQRTQQEDSAVYLCASSRDRDDYGYTFGSGTRLTVV.

The rearrangement joins TRBV28 to TRBJ1-1, with D unclear. The germline gives CDR1 MDHEN, CDR2 SYDVKM. The CDR3 is 14 residues long. Trimming left V 2 bases short and J 2 bases short, with 9 bases between. CDR3 residues: CASSLPLVNTEAFF. CDR3 DNA: TGTGCCAGCAGTTTACCACTAGTCAACACTGAAGCTTTCTTT.

This clone has a single count. The chain is built from TRBV19 and TRBJ2-2; no clear D. The CDR3 is 16 residues long. CDR1 is LNHDA and CDR2 is SQIVND in the germline V gene (reference sequence). V shed 1 base and J shed 0 bases, with 9 bases lying between them. CDR3: CASSIVQNSNTGELFF. As DNA, the CDR3 is TGTGCCAGTAGTATAGTGCAGAATTCGAACACCGGGGAGCTGTTTTTT.

This clone was counted a single time. The gene calls are TRBV18 and TRBJ2-3; 11 bases align to TRBD1. Trimming cost V 8 bases and J 2 bases; bases outside gene matches: 3. This CDR3 comprises 14 residues. Germline V lookup: CDR1 KGHSH, CDR2 LQKENI. The CDR3 DNA reads TGTGCCAGCACGGACAGGGGGCCCACAGATACGCAGTATTTT. It specifies CASTDRGPTDTQYF.

The chain recombines TRBV19 with TRBJ1-6; D might be TRBD1 (5 bases). Germline CDR1 and CDR2: LNHDA and SQIVND (reference sequence). The CDR3 covers 15 residues. The V gene lost 3 bases and the J gene lost 7 bases, with 13 bases spanning the gap. This chain's CDR3 is CASSMNRRINSPLHF. The CDR3 DNA reads as TGTGCCAGTAGTATGAACAGGCGGATAAATTCACCCCTCCACTTT.

This clone was seen once. V and J are TRBV28 and TRBJ1-1, with TRBD1 matching over 7 bases. From germline, CDR1 is MDHEN and CDR2 SYDVKM. The CDR3 is 15 residues long. V shed 1 base and J 3 bases; nucleotides not matched to a gene: 5. CDR3 DNA sequence: TGTGCCAGCAGTTTATATGGGCAGGGGGACACTGAAGCTTTCTTT. Translation: CASSLYGQGDTEAFF. Looking up the rest from reference TRBV28 and TRBJ1-1 gives the full variable domain: DVKVTQSSRYLVKRTGEKVFLECVQDMDHENMFWYRQDPGLGLRLIYFSYDVKMKEKGDIPEGYSVSREKKERFSLILESASTNQTSMYLCASSLYGQGDTEAFFGQGTRLTVV.

The V and J genes are TRBV27 and TRBJ2-1; TRBD1 or TRBD2 may be the D gene (10 bases each). Germline CDR1 is MNHEY and CDR2 is SMNVEV (reference sequence). There are 19 residues in the CDR3. Trimming took 8 bases from V and 3 from J, leaving 29 bases between them. The CDR3 sequence is CASRTGQGWTSGIYNEQFF. The CDR3 nucleotides are TGTGCCAGCCGAACGGGACAGGGGTGGACTAGCGGTATCTACAATGAGCAGTTCTTC.

Concerning this clone: The junction differs from germline at one of its ends, possibly a read error. The V gene is TRBV7-7, the J gene TRBJ2-6, with 8 nucleotides matching TRBD2. The germline V gene has CDR1 SSHAT and CDR2 FNYEAQ (reference sequence). The CDR3 loop spans 15 amino acids. This chain's CDR3 is CASSPRGVGANVLTF. Written as DNA, the CDR3 is TGTGCTAGCAGCCCGCGGGGGGTCGGGGCCAACGTCCTGACTTTC.

This chain uses TRBV5-6 with TRBJ1-6; a possible D gene is TRBD1 (5 bases). Trimming shortened V by 4 bases and J by 6 bases, and 11 bases separated the two germline ends. The germline V gene has CDR1 SGHDT and CDR2 YYEEEE. CDR3 length: 14 amino acids. This chain's CDR3 is CASSPSGANSPLHF. DNA of the CDR3: TGTGCCAGCAGCCCCAGCGGGGCTAATTCACCCCTCCACTTT.

The chain is built from TRBV21-1 and TRBJ2-7; TRBD2, as called in the table, went unchecked against the DNA. TRBV21-1 is described as a pseudogene. This CDR3 is 21 amino acids long. Written as DNA, the CDR3 is TGTGCCAGCAGCAAAGGGAGTCAGCGATCTAGCGGGGGGGTAAGAACATACGAGCAGTACTTC. Amino acids: CASSKGSQRSSGGVRTYEQYF.